This T cell receptor (beta chain) was retrieved from a study of graft-versus-host responses after intestinal transplantation. Study details: Each transplant was multivisceral, liver-intestinal, or isolated intestinal. Every one of the recipients received anti-thymocyte globulin induction and afterwards took tacrolimus and steroids for around 3 years. Study-wide points: In patients with graft-donor T cell macrochimerism, allograft graft-versus-host to host-versus-graft clonal ratios were high.

The CDR3 consists of 18 residues. CDR1 and CDR2 from the germline V gene are MNHEY and SMNVEV (reference sequence). V lost 7 bases, J lost 1 base, and 5 bases stayed unmatched. TCRdb's table, derived via immunoSEQ multiplex PCR, lists solely in-frame clones and lacks some. In the table there are around 100,000 clones, 91% of which are singletons. About this clone itself: The antigen remains unidentified.

V gene TRBV27 combines with J gene TRBJ2-6, with 15 bases lining up with TRBD2. The sequence came from a human donor who was the organ donor for an intestinal transplant. Sequencing was performed on unstimulated CD4+ T cells sorted from spleen or lymph node cells, taken before transplant. This chain's CDR3 is CASTRTSGGGSGANVLTF. DNA for the CDR3: TGTGCCAGCACAAGGACTAGCGGGGGGGGGTCTGGGGCCAACGTCCTGACTTTC. The variable domain in full, with the rest retrieved from reference TRBV27 and TRBJ2-6, is EAQVTQNPRYLITVTGKKLTVTCSQNMNHEYMSWYRQDPGLGLRQIYYSMNVEVTDKGDVPEGYKVSRKEKRNFPLILESPSPNQTSLYFCASTRTSGGGSGANVLTFGAGSRLTVL.